What follows are 2 T cell receptor beta chains derived from one specimen sequenced in a study of T cell repertoires in cytomegalovirus infection (dated by TCRdb to the late 2010s). Read against the paper, the sample's treatment or condition label means: in vitro stimulation with specific CMV peptide epitopes to enrich CMV-specific T cells. The data were produced on an Illumina HiSeq 1500. TCRdb reran the public reads through fastp at Q25 and MiXCR, keeping productive beta chains. Rows with one shared CDR3 protein collapse into an entry with the most common genes and DNA. Here the sample has fewer than 350,000 distinct CDR3 sequences; about 27% occur a single time. The ten largest clones take up roughly 20% of the sample. For these receptors, no antigen is known. The material was cultured PBMCs, obtained from culture after CMV antigen stimulation. The source is a human donor in good health (CMV status not recorded). Some clones in this sample may be carry-over from other donors' samples.

In this sample, this clonotype turned up many times. The rearrangement joins TRBV7-2 to TRBJ2-1, with 9 bases matching TRBD2. V was clipped by 0 bases and J by 8 bases; unmatched bases: 8. The CDR3 is 16 residues long. The germline V gene encodes CDR1 SGHTA and CDR2 FQGNSA. CDR3 DNA: TGTGCCAGCAGCTTAGCGCCGGCGGGAGGGCTGGATGAGCAGTTCTTC. Its translation: CASSLAPAGGLDEQFF.

The genes are TRBV7-3 and TRBJ2-7; D may be TRBD2 (6 bases). The CDR3 runs 13 residues. V was pared by 4 bases and J by 3 bases, with 10 bases between. Germline assignment: CDR1 SGHTA and CDR2 FQGTGA. In DNA form, the CDR3 reads TGTGCCAGCAGCTCGGAGGGGAACTACGAGCAGTACTTC. Protein product: CASSSEGNYEQYF. Full variable domain (missing parts from reference TRBV7-3 and TRBJ2-7): GAGVSQTPSNKVTEKGKYVELRCDPISGHTALYWYRQSLGQGPEFLIYFQGTGAADDSGLPNDRFFAVRPEGSVSTLKIQRTERGDSAVYLCASSSEGNYEQYFGPGTRLTVT.